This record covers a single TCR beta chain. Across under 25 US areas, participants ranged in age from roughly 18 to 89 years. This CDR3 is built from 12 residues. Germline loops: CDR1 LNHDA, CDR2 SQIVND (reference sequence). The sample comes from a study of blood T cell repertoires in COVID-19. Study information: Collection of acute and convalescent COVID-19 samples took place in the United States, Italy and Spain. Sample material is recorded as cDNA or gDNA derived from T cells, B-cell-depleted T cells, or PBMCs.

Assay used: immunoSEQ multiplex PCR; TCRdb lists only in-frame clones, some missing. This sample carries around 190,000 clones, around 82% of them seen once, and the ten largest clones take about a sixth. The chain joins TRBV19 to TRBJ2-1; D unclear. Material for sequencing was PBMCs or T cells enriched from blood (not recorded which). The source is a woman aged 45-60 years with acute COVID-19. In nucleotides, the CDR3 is TGTGCGGTCGACAACTCCTACAATGAGCAGTTCTTC. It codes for CAVDNSYNEQFF.